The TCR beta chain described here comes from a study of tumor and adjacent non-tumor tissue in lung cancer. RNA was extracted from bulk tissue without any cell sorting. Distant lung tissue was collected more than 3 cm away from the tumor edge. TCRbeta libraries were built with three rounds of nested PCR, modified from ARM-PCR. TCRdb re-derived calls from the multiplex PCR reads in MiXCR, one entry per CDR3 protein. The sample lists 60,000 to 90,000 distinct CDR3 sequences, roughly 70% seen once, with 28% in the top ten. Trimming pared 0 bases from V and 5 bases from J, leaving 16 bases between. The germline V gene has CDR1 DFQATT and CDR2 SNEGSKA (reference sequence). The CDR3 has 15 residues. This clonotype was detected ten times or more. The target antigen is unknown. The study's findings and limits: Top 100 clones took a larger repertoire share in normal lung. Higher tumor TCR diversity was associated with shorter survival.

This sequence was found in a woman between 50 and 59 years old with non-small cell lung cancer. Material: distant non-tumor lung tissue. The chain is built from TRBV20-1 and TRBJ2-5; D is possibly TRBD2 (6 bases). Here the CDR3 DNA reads TGCAGTGCTAGAGATCTGGGGGGAGTATTGGAGACCCAGTACTTC. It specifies CSARDLGGVLETQYF.